This TCR beta chain was sequenced in a study of blood T cell repertoires in COVID-19. Study-level information: Collection of acute and convalescent COVID-19 samples took place in the United States, Italy and Spain. T cells, B-cell-depleted T cells, or PBMCs supplied cDNA or gDNA.

CDR1 and CDR2 from the germline V gene are ENHRY and SYGVKD. The CDR3 runs 14 residues. V gave up 6 bases and J gave up 4 bases; unmatched junction bases: 7. Original methodology: Cell counts per sample came from amplifying reference gene primers. Generated by immunoSEQ multiplex PCR, the TCRdb table keeps only in-frame clones and is missing some. For V, J and clone size, that table is used; D and trimming come from the DNA. Of 200,000 or so clones listed, roughly 85% are singletons. The sample comprised peripheral blood. This receptor was obtained from a human donor with active or convalescent COVID-19. The donor label of this sample is uncertain. J is TRBJ1-2 and V is TRBV10-3, with TRBD1 matching 8 bases. The CDR3 nucleotides read TGTGCCATCAGCGGACAGGGTACGGGCTATGGCTACACCTTC. It codes for CAISGQGTGYGYTF.